Here is one T cell receptor (beta chain) with its context. Its antigen is not known. The sample is drawn from a study of T cells in Graves' hyperthyroidism and ophthalmopathy. Uncontrolled infection, other autoimmune disease, pregnancy or lactation excluded patients. The diagnostic basis comprised clinical symptoms, serum thyroxine and TRAb, thyroid ultrasound and orbital computed tomography. The authors obtained PBMCs from over 8.5 ml of fresh peripheral blood. Findings and limits, study-wide: A model of 13 V-J pairs discriminated ophthalmopathy from stable hyperthyroidism.

RNA transcripts provided the source from which TCR beta CDR3 regions were amplified. Initially, a first-round RT-PCR of the TCR CDR3 employed the HTBI primer set. Via MiXCR, TCRdb re-called the multiplex PCR reads, giving one row per CDR3 protein. The sample consists of 200,000 to 250,000 distinct CDR3 sequences, about 24% of them appearing once. The specimen was blood. The source of this sequence is a woman aged 40 to 55 with Graves' ophthalmopathy.

The DNA for the CDR3 is TGTGCCAGCAGCCAAGAATTCATAGGGGTTGGAGGCTACACCTTC. Translating gives CASSQEFIGVGGYTF. V is TRBV3-1 and J is TRBJ1-2; tentatively, D is TRBD1 (5 bases). The CDR3 has 15 residues. The V end lost 0 bases, the J end lost 8 bases, and 16 bases lay between the germline ends. Germline loops: CDR1 LGHDT, CDR2 YNNKEL (reference sequence).